This T cell receptor beta chain was retrieved from a study of beta chain features in type 1 diabetes. About the study: In age, gender and cell yields, patients were similar to healthy donors.

On this clone itself: Its antigen is undetermined.

Staining for CD45RO/CCR7/CD25/CD127/CD95/CD27 allowed sorting of CD4+ naive, central memory, regulatory and stem cell-like memory cells. Sequencing targeted expressed TCRB transcripts, as all isolated RNA had been reverse transcribed. Sequencing used immunoSEQ multiplex PCR; TCRdb keeps in-frame clones, though not all of them. The table lists about 370,000 clones, 9.5% to 10% of them singletons. Study-level findings and limits: Moderate but significant shortening of TCRB CDR3s was recorded in all four CD4+ subsets from Type 1 diabetes patients. Possibly, sequencing cDNA over-represented cells that had high TCR expression levels. Small HLA sub-analyses could not settle whether HLA shapes TCRB rearrangement.

The CDR3 sequence is 17 residues long. Germline CDR1 LNHNV, CDR2 YYDKDF (reference sequence). V shed 4 bases, J shed 4 bases, and the junction held 13 bases outside the gene matches. The sequence was collected from a man between 25 and 39 years old with type 1 diabetes. V usage is TRBV15 and J usage is TRBJ2-1, with 7 bases fitting TRBD2. What was sequenced was central memory CD4+ T cells from blood. The CDR3: CATSIQRGSGFYNEQFF. The CDR3 DNA follows: TGTGCCACCAGCATCCAGAGGGGTAGCGGGTTTTACAATGAGCAGTTCTTC. Looking up the rest from reference TRBV15 and TRBJ2-1 gives the full variable domain: DAMVIQNPRYQVTQFGKPVTLSCSQTLNHNVMYWYQQKSSQAPKLLFHYYDKDFNNEADTPDNFQSRRPNTSFCFLDIRSPGLGDTAMYLCATSIQRGSGFYNEQFFGPGTRLTVL.